This section outlines one TCR beta chain sequence together with its context. This sample is part of a study of blood T cell repertoires in COVID-19. The assay was immunoSEQ multiplex PCR, and TCRdb's table has in-frame clones only and misses some. The sample holds 65,000 to 85,000 clones, roughly 89% seen once. Germline V gene data show CDR1 as SGHDT and CDR2 as YYEEEE. V shed 4 bases, J shed 1 base, and the junction held 9 bases outside the gene matches. The CDR3 length is 16 residues. The TCR originated in a man aged 50 to 59 with active COVID-19. The chain recombines TRBV5-6 with TRBJ2-3; 7 bases match TRBD2. Sequenced sample: peripheral blood. CDR3 amino acids: CASSTTRDYRTDTQYF. In DNA form, the CDR3 reads TGTGCCAGCAGCACCACCCGGGACTACCGCACAGATACGCAGTATTTT.